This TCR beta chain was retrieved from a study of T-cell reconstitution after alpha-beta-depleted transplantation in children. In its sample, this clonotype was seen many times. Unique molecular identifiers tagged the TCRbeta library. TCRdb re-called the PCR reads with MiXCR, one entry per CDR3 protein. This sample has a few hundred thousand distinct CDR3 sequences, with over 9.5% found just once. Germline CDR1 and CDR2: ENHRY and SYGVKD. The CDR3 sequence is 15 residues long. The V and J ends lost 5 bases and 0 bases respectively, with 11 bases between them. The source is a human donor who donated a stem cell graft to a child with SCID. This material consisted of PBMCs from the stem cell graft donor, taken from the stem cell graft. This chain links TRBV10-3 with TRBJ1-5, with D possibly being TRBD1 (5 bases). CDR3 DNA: TGTGCCATCAGTCCAGGGTCAGTTAGCAATCAGCCCCAGCATTTT. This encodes CAISPGSVSNQPQHF.